The 18 T cell receptor beta chains below were found in one sample sequenced in a study of T cell clonality in common variable immunodeficiency. What these receptors recognize is not known. Study-wide findings and caveats: Common variable immunodeficiency TCR beta sequences reportedly had fewer deletions and N-nucleotide insertions.

Sequencing used immunoSEQ multiplex PCR; TCRdb keeps in-frame clones, though not all of them. The table lists some 14,000 clones, with no singletons. The sample taken for sequencing was peripheral blood mononuclear cells. These receptors were taken from a human donor with common variable immunodeficiency.

Of note for this clone: Read data end 3 residues before the CDR3 end; the end is taken from the germline J gene. The rearrangement links TRBV5-1 to TRBJ1-2; perhaps TRBD1 as D (5 bases). Looked up from germline, CDR1 is SGHRS and CDR2 is YFSETQ. This CDR3 is 14 amino acids long. The V and J ends lost 0 bases and 5 bases respectively, with 11 bases between them. The CDR3 spells CASSLGAGTYGYTF. The sequenced CDR3 bases are TGCGCCAGCAGCTTGGGTGCGGGGACTTATGGC.

A word on this clone: Read sequence stops 3 residues before the CDR3 end, and the germline J gene provides the missing end. The chain is built from TRBV2 and TRBJ1-5; TRBD1 is a possible D gene (6 bases). The germline CDR1 and CDR2 sequences are SNHLY and FYNNEI. V shed 6 bases and J shed 5 bases, with 8 bases lying between them. The CDR3 has 12 amino acids. CDR3 region: CASSPGDQPQHF. The sequenced CDR3 bases are TGTGCCAGCAGCCCAGGGGATCAGCCC.

The CDR3 loop is CASKFHSGDEQFF. The CDR3 DNA, read in part, is TGTGCCAGCAAGTTTCATTCGGGGGATGAG. The chain uses TRBV7-9 and TRBJ2-1; D perhaps matches TRBD2 (6 bases). Sequencing ends 3 residues short of the CDR3 end; the germline J gene provides the rest. The CDR3 contains 13 residues. CDR1 and CDR2 from the germline V gene are SEHNR and FQNEAQ (reference sequence). V was pared by 7 bases and J by 8 bases, with 15 bases between.

Concerning this clone itself: The CDR3 end is not reached by the read, which stops 3 residues before it; the germline J gene fills it in. The chain carries TRBV5-1 and TRBJ2-1, with 7 bases that match TRBD1. J was trimmed by 0 bases and V by 2 bases; bases with no gene match: 5. The CDR3 extends over 16 amino acids. CDR1 and CDR2 (germline): SGHRS, YFSETQ. Partial CDR3 DNA: TGCGCCAGCAGCTTTCTCACAGGGGTCTCCTACAATGAG. This sequence encodes CASSFLTGVSYNE. In full, the CDR3 is CASSFLTGVSYNEQFF.

Concerning this clone: The read finishes 3 residues shy of the CDR3 end, and the germline J gene is used to complete it. J is TRBJ1-2 and V is TRBV7-2; 7 nucleotides line up with TRBD1. The CDR3 has 13 residues. V dropped 4 bases and J dropped 7; count of bases not matched to a gene: 6. Germline lookup yields CDR1 SGHTA and CDR2 FQGNSA. The CDR3 here is CASSSDRNRGYTF. The CDR3 DNA, read in part, is TGTGCCAGCAGCTCGGACAGGAATCGTGGC.

CDR3 DNA (partial): TGCAGTGCCCGACCGGGACAGGACAATGAG. This codes for CSARPGQDNE. The complete CDR3 protein is CSARPGQDNEQFF. The genes are TRBV20-1 and TRBJ2-1; TRBD1 matches at 8 bases. The read gets to within 3 residues of the CDR3 end, and the germline J gene fills in the rest. The ends lost 6 bases at V and 5 bases at J; junction bases unmatched: 6. CDR3 length: 13 residues. Looked up from germline, CDR1 is DFQATT and CDR2 is SNEGSKA (reference sequence).

This clone has at least ten counts. Sequencing ends 3 residues short of the CDR3 end; the germline J gene provides the rest. The J gene is TRBJ1-1, the V gene TRBV5-6; the D gene is possibly TRBD1 (5 bases). The CDR3 runs to 15 residues. Germline V lookup: CDR1 SGHDT, CDR2 YYEEEE. The ends were cut back, 1 base at V and 1 base at J, with 11 bases in the middle. This CDR3 is CASSLLWGSNTEAFF. Incomplete CDR3 DNA: TGTGCCAGCAGCTTGTTATGGGGCTCGAACACTGAA.

There are a few counts of this clone. The read gets to within 3 residues of the CDR3 end, and the germline J gene fills in the rest. This sequence joins TRBV7-9 and TRBJ1-1, with D perhaps matching TRBD1 (5 bases). V gave up 3 bases and J gave up 5 bases, with 10 bases separating them. The germline CDR1 and CDR2 sequences are SEHNR and FQNEAQ (reference sequence). This CDR3 has 13 amino acids. CDR3 DNA, as far as it was read: TGTGCCAGCAGCTTTGTCCAGGGTACTGAA. Protein product: CASSFVQGTE. In full, the CDR3 reads CASSFVQGTEAFF.

Only a few counts were recorded for this clone. The read gets to within 3 residues of the CDR3 end, and the germline J gene fills in the rest. The chain carries TRBV5-4 and TRBJ2-1, with 9 bases identical to TRBD2. This CDR3 region has 16 residues. Trimming cost V 0 bases and J 6 bases; bases outside gene matches: 7. Germline V gives CDR1 SGHNT, CDR2 YYREEE (reference sequence). The sequenced part of the CDR3 DNA is TGTGCCAGCAGCTTGGGGGTAGCGGGAGCTGGCAATGAG. As protein: CASSLGVAGAGNE. The complete CDR3 sequence is CASSLGVAGAGNEQFF.

This clone showed up just a few times. The CDR3 end falls 3 residues outside the read, so it is completed with the germline J gene. This chain links TRBV7-2 with TRBJ1-5; 7 bases agree with TRBD1. V dropped 3 bases and J dropped 7; count of bases not matched to a gene: 3. CDR1 is SGHTA and CDR2 is FQGNSA in the germline V gene. This CDR3 comprises 13 residues. Here the CDR3 reads CASSFGQEQPQHF. The sequenced CDR3 bases are TGTGCCAGCAGCTTTGGACAGGAACAGCCC.

This clone appeared many times. The read is 3 residues too short to cover the CDR3 end, so that end is filled in from the germline J gene. This rearrangement joins TRBV20-1 to TRBJ1-1; D is possibly TRBD1 (5 bases). CDR1 DFQATT and CDR2 SNEGSKA come from the germline V gene (reference sequence). Trimming cost V 6 bases and J 7 bases, with 15 bases left between them. The CDR3 extends over 12 amino acids. The CDR3 sequence: CSAAPGGNEAFF. CDR3 DNA, as far as it was read: TGCAGTGCAGCCCCCGGGGGGAATGAA.

This clone has just a few counts. The read ends 3 residues before the CDR3 terminus; that terminus is restored from the germline J gene. This sequence joins TRBV20-1 and TRBJ2-7, with 12 bases lining up with TRBD2. Germline loops: CDR1 DFQATT, CDR2 SNEGSKA (reference sequence). With V trimmed by 1 base and J by 5 bases, 3 bases remained unmatched. CDR3 size: 14 residues. The CDR3 bases that were read are TGCAGTGCTAGAGGACTAGCGGGAGAAGACGAG. It codes for CSARGLAGEDE. The CDR3 as a whole reads CSARGLAGEDEQYF.

A note on this clone: The read halts 3 residues ahead of the CDR3 end, with the missing end drawn from the germline J gene. This chain links TRBV19 with TRBJ2-2; D gene unclear. Trimming cost V 6 bases and J 5 bases, with 7 bases left between them. The CDR3 has 12 residues. The germline CDR1 and CDR2 sequences are LNHDA and SQIVND (reference sequence). CDR3 region: CASRIATGELFF. The sequenced part of the CDR3 DNA is TGTGCCAGTAGAATCGCGACCGGGGAG.

This clone turned up a few times. Sequencing ends 3 residues short of the CDR3 end; the germline J gene provides the rest. The chain links TRBV7-8 to TRBJ1-1; tentatively, D is TRBD1 (6 bases). The CDR3 is 16 amino acids. Germline assignment: CDR1 SGHVS and CDR2 FQNEAQ. Between the trimmed V and J ends, which lost 7 bases and 5 bases, there was a span of 23 bases. CDR3 loop: CASTVIQGFAKTEAFF. CDR3 DNA, as far as it was read: TGTGCCAGCACCGTAATTCAGGGGTTCGCTAAGACTGAA.

This clone was seen a handful of times. The CDR3 spells CASSALRDSANYGYTF. The DNA read from the CDR3 is TGTGCCAGCAGTGCCCTCCGGGACAGTGCTAACTATGGC. The chain links TRBV6-1 to TRBJ1-2; TRBD1 matches at 7 bases. The read is 3 residues too short to cover the CDR3 end, so that end is filled in from the germline J gene. The V gene's germline CDR1 is MNHNS and CDR2 SASEGT. CDR3 length: 16 residues. The trim removed 4 bases at V and 0 bases at J, leaving 8 bases unmatched.

This clone was seen only a few times. The observed sequence ends 3 residues before the CDR3 terminus, with the missing tail filled in from the germline J gene. This chain connects TRBV7-2 to TRBJ1-2; D may be TRBD1 (6 bases). In germline, CDR1 is SGHTA, CDR2 FQGNSA. This CDR3 has 14 residues. The V end lost 2 bases, the J end lost 4 bases, and 11 bases lay between the germline ends. The CDR3 protein is CASSLIQGFYGYTF. The covered CDR3 bases are TGTGCCAGCAGCTTAATTCAGGGGTTCTATGGC. Supplemented by reference TRBV7-2 and TRBJ1-2, the full variable domain reads GAGVSQSPSNKVTEKGKDVELRCDPISGHTALYWYRQSLGQGLEFLIYFQGNSAPDKSGLPSDRFSAERTGGSVSTLTIQRTQQEDSAVYLCASSLIQGFYGYTFGSGTRLTVV.

This clone was counted a few times. The read halts 3 residues ahead of the CDR3 end, with the missing end drawn from the germline J gene. The J gene is TRBJ2-1, the V gene TRBV2; 7 positions agree with TRBD1. Losses at the gene ends were 6 bases for V and 2 bases for J; bases not matched to a gene: 7. The length of the CDR3 is 15 residues. Germline CDR1 reads SNHLY; CDR2 reads FYNNEI. CDR3 DNA, as far as it was read: TGTGCCAGCAGCTTCAACAGGGGCCCCTACAATGAG. Its protein product is CASSFNRGPYNE. The entire CDR3 protein is CASSFNRGPYNEQFF.

This clone was counted between two and nine times. The sequenced fragment ends 3 residues before the CDR3 boundary, so the rest is inferred from the germline J gene. This chain joins TRBV7-9 and TRBJ1-2, with D perhaps TRBD1 (5 bases). CDR3 length equals 13 residues. In germline, CDR1 is SEHNR, CDR2 FQNEAQ (reference sequence). Trimming cost V 2 bases and J 3 bases, with 7 bases left between them. CDR3 DNA, as far as it was read: TGTGCCAGCAGCTTAATCAGGGACTATGGC. It is translated as CASSLIRDYG. Given in full, the CDR3 is CASSLIRDYGYTF.